This T cell receptor beta chain was retrieved from a study of blood T cell repertoires in COVID-19. Study summary: Collection of acute and convalescent COVID-19 samples took place in the United States, Italy and Spain. T cells, B-cell-depleted T cells, or PBMCs supplied cDNA or gDNA.

Method: immunoSEQ multiplex PCR; TCRdb's copy keeps in-frame clones and lacks some. The table includes hundreds of thousands of clones, 70% to 90% detected once. This clonotype originated in a woman aged 35 to 49 who had recovered from COVID-19. Sequenced input: peripheral blood.

CDR3 sequence: CASRALAASYNEQFF. CDR3 nucleotides: TGTGCCAGCAGGGCCCTTGCGGCCTCCTACAATGAGCAGTTCTTC. The chain recombines TRBV2 with TRBJ2-1; D is unclear. Trimming removed 6 bases at V and 0 bases at J, with 12 bases between. This CDR3 has 15 residues. Germline CDR1 SNHLY, CDR2 FYNNEI.